There are a few counts of the clone carrying this T cell receptor (beta chain). The target antigen is unknown. The sample belongs to a study of T cell responses to AZD1222 COVID-19 vaccine. Study-wide points: Close to half of all spike-specific TCRs reportedly target regions of the variants that are unmutated. Spike-specific TCR breadth and depth rose after two AZD1222 doses. Recipients of AZD1222 seropositive at baseline numbered only 5 or 6. Repertoires were obtained solely post-peak T cell response.

This CDR3 has 13 residues. Germline-derived CDR1 and CDR2 are SNHLY and FYNNEI. V lost 6 bases to trimming and J lost 10 bases; unmatched junction nucleotides: 9. Produced via immunoSEQ multiplex PCR; TCRdb's table is partial and in-frame only. The sample lists over 150,000 clones; roughly 90% were seen once. Material: peripheral blood, obtained on day 0 of MenACWY control vaccination. This sequence was found in an adult in good health. The V and J genes are TRBV2 and TRBJ2-1; 7 bases match TRBD2. The CDR3 loop reads CASRGEGSHEQFF. Written as DNA, the CDR3 is TGTGCCAGCAGGGGGGAGGGATCCCACGAGCAGTTCTTC.